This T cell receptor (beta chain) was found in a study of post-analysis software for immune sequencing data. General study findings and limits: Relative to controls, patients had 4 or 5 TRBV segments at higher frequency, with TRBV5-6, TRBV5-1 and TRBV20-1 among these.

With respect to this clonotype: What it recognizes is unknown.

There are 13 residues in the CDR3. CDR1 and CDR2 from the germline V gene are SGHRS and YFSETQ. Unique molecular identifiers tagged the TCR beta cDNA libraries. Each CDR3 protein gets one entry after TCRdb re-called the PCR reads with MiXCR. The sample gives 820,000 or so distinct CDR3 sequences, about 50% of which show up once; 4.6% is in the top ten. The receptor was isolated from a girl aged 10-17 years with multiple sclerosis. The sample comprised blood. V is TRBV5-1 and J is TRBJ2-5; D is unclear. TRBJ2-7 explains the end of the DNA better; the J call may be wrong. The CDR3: CASSLAHSYEQYF. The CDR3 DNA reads TGCGCCAGCAGCTTGGCCCATTCCTACGAGCAGTACTTC.